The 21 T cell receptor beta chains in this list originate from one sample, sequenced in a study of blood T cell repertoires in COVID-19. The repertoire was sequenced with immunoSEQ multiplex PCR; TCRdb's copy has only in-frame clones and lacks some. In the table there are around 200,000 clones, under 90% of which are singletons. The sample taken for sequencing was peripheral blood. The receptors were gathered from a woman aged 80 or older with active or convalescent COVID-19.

The CDR3 protein is CASSGGGSTKNIQYF. The DNA for the CDR3 is TGTGCCAGCAGCGGGGGGGGTTCGACCAAAAACATTCAGTACTTC. V gene TRBV3-1 (or the pseudogene TRBV3-2) combines with J gene TRBJ2-4; 7 positions match TRBD2. V was pared by 5 bases and J by 2 bases, with 6 bases of the junction left unmatched. The CDR3 totals 15 residues. Germline CDR1 reads LGHDT; CDR2 reads YNNKEL (reference sequence).

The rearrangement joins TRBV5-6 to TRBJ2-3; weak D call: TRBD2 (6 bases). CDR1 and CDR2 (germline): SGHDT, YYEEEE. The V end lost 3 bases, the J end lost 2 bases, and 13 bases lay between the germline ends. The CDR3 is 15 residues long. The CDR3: CASSYSGTVTDTQYF. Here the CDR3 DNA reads TGTGCCAGCAGCTACTCCGGGACTGTCACAGATACGCAGTATTTT.

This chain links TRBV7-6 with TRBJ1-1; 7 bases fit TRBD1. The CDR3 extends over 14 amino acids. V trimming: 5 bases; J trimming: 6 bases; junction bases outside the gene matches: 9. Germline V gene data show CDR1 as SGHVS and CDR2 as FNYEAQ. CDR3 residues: CASSLSQGTAEAFF. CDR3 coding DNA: TGTGCCAGCAGCCTATCACAGGGGACCGCTGAAGCTTTCTTT.

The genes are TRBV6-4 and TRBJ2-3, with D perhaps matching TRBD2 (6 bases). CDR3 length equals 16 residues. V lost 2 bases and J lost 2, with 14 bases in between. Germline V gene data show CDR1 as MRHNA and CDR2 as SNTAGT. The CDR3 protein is CASSDRSGANTDTQYF. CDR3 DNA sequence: TGTGCCAGCAGTGACCGGTCGGGAGCCAACACAGATACGCAGTATTTT.

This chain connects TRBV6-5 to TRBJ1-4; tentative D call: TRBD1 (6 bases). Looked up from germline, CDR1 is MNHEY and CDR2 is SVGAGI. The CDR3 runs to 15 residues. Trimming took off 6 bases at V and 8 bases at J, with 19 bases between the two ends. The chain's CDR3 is CASRRTVLAAEKLFF. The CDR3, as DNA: TGTGCCAGCAGGCGGACAGTTCTTGCGGCAGAAAAACTGTTTTTT.

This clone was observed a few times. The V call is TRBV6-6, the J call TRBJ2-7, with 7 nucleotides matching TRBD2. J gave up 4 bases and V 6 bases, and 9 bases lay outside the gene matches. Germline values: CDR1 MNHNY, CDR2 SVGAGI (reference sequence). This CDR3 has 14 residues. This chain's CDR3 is CASSSVGGSYEQYF. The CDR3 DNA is TGTGCCAGCAGCTCGGTGGGGGGGTCGTACGAGCAGTACTTC.

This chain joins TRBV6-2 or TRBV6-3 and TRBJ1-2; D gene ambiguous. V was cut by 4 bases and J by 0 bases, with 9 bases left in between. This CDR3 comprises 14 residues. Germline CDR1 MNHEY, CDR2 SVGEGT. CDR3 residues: CASSSSGANYGYTF. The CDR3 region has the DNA TGTGCCAGCAGTTCCTCGGGAGCTAACTATGGCTACACCTTC.

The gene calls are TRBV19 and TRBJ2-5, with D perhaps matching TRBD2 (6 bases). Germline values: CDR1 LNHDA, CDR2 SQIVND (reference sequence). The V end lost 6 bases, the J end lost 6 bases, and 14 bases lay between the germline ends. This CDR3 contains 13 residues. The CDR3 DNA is TGTGCCAGTAGACGCTCGGGGGAGAAGACCCAGTACTTC. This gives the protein CASRRSGEKTQYF.

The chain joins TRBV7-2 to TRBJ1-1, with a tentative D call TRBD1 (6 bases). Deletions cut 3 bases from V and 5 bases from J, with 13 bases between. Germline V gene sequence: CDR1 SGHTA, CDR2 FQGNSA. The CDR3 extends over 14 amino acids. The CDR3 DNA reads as TGTGCCAGCAGCTTCACAGGGATGGTAACTGAAGCTTTCTTT. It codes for CASSFTGMVTEAFF.

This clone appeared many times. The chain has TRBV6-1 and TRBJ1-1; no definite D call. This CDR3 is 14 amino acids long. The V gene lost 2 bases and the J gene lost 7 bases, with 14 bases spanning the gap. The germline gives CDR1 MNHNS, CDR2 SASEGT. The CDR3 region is CASSERDTELEAFF. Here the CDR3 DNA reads TGTGCCAGCAGTGAAAGAGACACAGAGCTTGAAGCTTTCTTT.

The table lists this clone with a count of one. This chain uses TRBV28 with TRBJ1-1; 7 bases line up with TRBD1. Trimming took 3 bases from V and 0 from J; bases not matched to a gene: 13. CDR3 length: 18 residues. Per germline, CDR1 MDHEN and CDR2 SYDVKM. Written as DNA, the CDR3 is TGTGCCAGCAGTTTGGCTCCAGGGGCAGGGGGAATGAACACTGAAGCTTTCTTT. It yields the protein CASSLAPGAGGMNTEAFF.

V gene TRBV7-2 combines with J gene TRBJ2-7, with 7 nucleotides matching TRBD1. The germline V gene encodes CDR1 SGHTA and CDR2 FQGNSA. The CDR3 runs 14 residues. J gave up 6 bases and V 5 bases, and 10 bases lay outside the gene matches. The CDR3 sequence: CASSIRTGLFEQYF. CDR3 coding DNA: TGTGCCAGCAGCATCCGGACAGGATTGTTCGAGCAGTACTTC. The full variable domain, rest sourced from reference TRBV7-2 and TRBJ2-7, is GAGVSQSPSNKVTEKGKDVELRCDPISGHTALYWYRQSLGQGLEFLIYFQGNSAPDKSGLPSDRFSAERTGGSVSTLTIQRTQQEDSAVYLCASSIRTGLFEQYFGPGTRLTVT.

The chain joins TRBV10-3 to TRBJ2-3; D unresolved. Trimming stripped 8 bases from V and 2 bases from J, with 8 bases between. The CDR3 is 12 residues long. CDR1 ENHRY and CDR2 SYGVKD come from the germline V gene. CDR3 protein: CAIGLNTDTQYF. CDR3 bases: TGTGCCATCGGGCTCAACACAGATACGCAGTATTTT.

CDR3 DNA sequence: TGTGCCAGCAGTTACCCCGGGGGAAGCTCCTACAATGAGCAGTTCTTC. Translation gives CASSYPGGSSYNEQFF. V usage is TRBV6-5 and J usage is TRBJ2-1, with D maybe TRBD2 (6 bases). This CDR3 region has 16 residues. In germline, CDR1 is MNHEY, CDR2 SVGAGI. The V gene lost 2 bases and the J gene lost 0 bases, with 11 bases spanning the gap.

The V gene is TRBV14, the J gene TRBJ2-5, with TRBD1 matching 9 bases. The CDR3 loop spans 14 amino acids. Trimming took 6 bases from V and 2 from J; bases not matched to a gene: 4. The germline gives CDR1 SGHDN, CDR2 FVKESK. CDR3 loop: CASRGTGIQETQYF. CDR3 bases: TGTGCCAGCAGGGGGACAGGGATACAAGAGACCCAGTACTTC.

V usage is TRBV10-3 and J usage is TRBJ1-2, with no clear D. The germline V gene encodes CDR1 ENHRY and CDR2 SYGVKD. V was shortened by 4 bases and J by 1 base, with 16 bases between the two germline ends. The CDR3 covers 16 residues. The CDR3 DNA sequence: TGTGCCATCAGTGCCTGGAGGGTCAGAGATAACTATGGCTACACCTTC. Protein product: CAISAWRVRDNYGYTF.

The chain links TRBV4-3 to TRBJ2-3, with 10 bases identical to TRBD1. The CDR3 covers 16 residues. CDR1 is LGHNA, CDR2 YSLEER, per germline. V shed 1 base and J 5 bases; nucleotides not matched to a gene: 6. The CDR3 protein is CASSQVGTGVGDTQYF. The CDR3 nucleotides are TGCGCCAGCAGCCAAGTCGGGACAGGGGTGGGAGATACGCAGTATTTT.

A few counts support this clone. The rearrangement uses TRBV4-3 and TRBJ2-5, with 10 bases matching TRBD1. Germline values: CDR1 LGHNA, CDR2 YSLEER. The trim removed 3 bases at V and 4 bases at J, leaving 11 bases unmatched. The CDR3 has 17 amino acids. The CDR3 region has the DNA TGCGCCAGCAGCCAGACGTCGGGACAGGGGATTGGAGAGACCCAGTACTTC. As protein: CASSQTSGQGIGETQYF.

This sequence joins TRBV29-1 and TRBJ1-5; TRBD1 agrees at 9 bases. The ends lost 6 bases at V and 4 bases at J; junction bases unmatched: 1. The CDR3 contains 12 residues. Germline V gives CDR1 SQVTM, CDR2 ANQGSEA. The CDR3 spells CSVGTGNQPQHF. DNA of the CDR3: TGCAGCGTAGGGACAGGGAATCAGCCCCAGCATTTT.

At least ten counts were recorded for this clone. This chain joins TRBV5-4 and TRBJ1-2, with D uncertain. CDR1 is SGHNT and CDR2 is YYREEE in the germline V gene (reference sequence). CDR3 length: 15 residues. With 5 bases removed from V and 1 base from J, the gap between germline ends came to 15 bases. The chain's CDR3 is CASSTPDKYNYGYTF. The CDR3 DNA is TGTGCCAGCAGTACCCCTGACAAATATAACTATGGCTACACCTTC.

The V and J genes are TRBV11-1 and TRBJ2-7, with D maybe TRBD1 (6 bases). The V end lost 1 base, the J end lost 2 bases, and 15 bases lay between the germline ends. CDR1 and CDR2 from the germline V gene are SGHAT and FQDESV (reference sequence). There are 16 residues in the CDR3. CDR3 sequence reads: CASSLGPGDVTYEQYF. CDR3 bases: TGTGCCAGCAGCTTAGGTCCAGGGGACGTAACCTACGAGCAGTACTTC.